The 2 T cell receptor beta chains presented below share a single source sample, sequenced in a study of beta chain features in type 1 diabetes (dated by TCRdb to about 2018). What the authors observed across the whole study: A moderate but significant shortening of TCRB CDR3 length was observed in type 1 diabetes patients in all four CD4+ subsets.

Their antigens remain unidentified. The library came from the immunoSEQ multiplex PCR assay. All of the isolated RNA was reverse transcribed with the High Capacity cDNA Reverse Transcription Kit, so expressed TCRB transcripts were sequenced. The immuneACCESS repertoire file appears here via TCRdb, limited to in-frame rearrangements. These files lack a portion of the clones; in checked studies, under half of the deficit traces to unresolved V genes, and the cause of the others is not known. Recorded for this sample are 250,000 or so clones; roughly 21% of them occurred a single time. Of the sample, 0.028% falls within the top ten clones. The specimen was naive CD4+ T cells from blood. The sample's cell subset or site label, decoded: true naive CD4+ T cells. The receptor set was obtained from a woman aged 40 to 49 with type 1 diabetes.

This clone has only a few counts. The sample holds other DNA sequences that translate to the same CDR3. The V call is TRBV30, the J call TRBJ1-4; 7 positions agree with TRBD1. The germline V gene encodes CDR1 GTSNPN and CDR2 SVGIG (reference sequence). This CDR3 has 12 amino acids. V gave up 0 bases and J gave up 8 bases; unmatched junction bases: 0. The CDR3 loop reads CAWSVQGEKLFF. CDR3 sequence (DNA): TGTGCCTGGAGTGTACAGGGGGAAAAACTGTTTTTT.

This clone showed up just a few times. The rearrangement uses TRBV27 and TRBJ1-5, with 7 bases fitting TRBD1. Per the germline V gene, CDR1 is MNHEY and CDR2 is SMNVEV (reference sequence). The CDR3 consists of 15 residues. V dropped 3 bases and J dropped 9; count of bases not matched to a gene: 11. The CDR3 coding sequence is TGTGCCAGCAGTTTTATCCGGGACAGAAGAGGGCCCCAGCATTTT. Encoded protein: CASSFIRDRRGPQHF.